A single sample gave rise to the 28 T cell receptor beta chains below, sequenced in a study of blood T cell repertoires in COVID-19. TCRdb's copy holds only in-frame clones and misses some; the assay was immunoSEQ multiplex PCR. The top ten clones hold roughly 8.6% of a sample with 120,000 to 150,000 clones, around 77% of them seen once. The specimen sequenced was peripheral blood. Receptor source: a man in his fifties or sixties with active or convalescent COVID-19.

The chain is built from TRBV9 and TRBJ1-6; TRBD1 might be the D (6 bases). CDR1 and CDR2 (germline): SGDLS, YYNGEE. The V end was cut by 0 bases, the J end by 7 bases, with 17 bases between. The CDR3 is made up of 17 amino acids. Here the CDR3 DNA reads TGTGCCAGCAGCGTAGAGGGGGAAGGGGAGGGGAATTCACCCCTCCACTTT. Protein sequence: CASSVEGEGEGNSPLHF.

The rearrangement uses TRBV7-2 and TRBJ2-3; 9 bases match TRBD2. V lost 1 base to trimming and J lost 2 bases; unmatched junction nucleotides: 10. The CDR3 spans 18 residues. Germline V gene data show CDR1 as SGHTA and CDR2 as FQGNSA. In DNA form, the CDR3 reads TGTGCCAGCAGCTTAGTAGCGACTAGCGGAGACCCCACAGATACGCAGTATTTT. It is translated as CASSLVATSGDPTDTQYF.

V and J are TRBV24-1 and TRBJ2-1; TRBD1 matches 9 bases. CDR1 is KGHDR and CDR2 is SFDVKD in the germline V gene. The CDR3 sequence is 15 residues long. J was trimmed by 8 bases and V by 3 bases; bases with no gene match: 7. The CDR3 reads CATSDPRTGEDEQFF. CDR3 sequence (DNA): TGTGCCACCAGTGATCCCCGGACAGGGGAGGATGAGCAGTTCTTC.

This chain uses TRBV15 with TRBJ1-2, with unresolved D. Germline CDR1 LNHNV, CDR2 YYDKDF (reference sequence). This CDR3 is built from 14 residues. V was pared by 0 bases and J by 4 bases, with 9 bases between. CDR3 in amino acids: CATSREGVIYGYTF. The CDR3 DNA sequence: TGTGCCACCAGCAGAGAGGGAGTGATCTATGGCTACACCTTC.

This clone is a singleton in its sample. This rearrangement joins TRBV7-8 to TRBJ2-7; D may be TRBD2 (6 bases). Trimming stripped 3 bases from V and 4 bases from J, with 10 bases between. The CDR3 consists of 13 residues. Germline lookup yields CDR1 SGHVS and CDR2 FQNEAQ. Written as DNA, the CDR3 is TGTGCCAGCAGCTTGAGGGAGGAATACGAGCAGTACTTC. Its translation: CASSLREEYEQYF.

The sample holds a few counts of this clone. The J gene is TRBJ2-1, the V gene TRBV5-1; 9 bases fit TRBD2. Germline lookup yields CDR1 SGHRS and CDR2 YFSETQ. V gave up 4 bases and J gave up 3 bases; unmatched junction bases: 11. CDR3 length: 17 amino acids. DNA for the CDR3: TGCGCCAGCAGCGCCGGAGGGGGTAGCGGGAGCTACAATGAGCAGTTCTTC. Its protein is CASSAGGGSGSYNEQFF.

The CDR3 loop reads CASSMEETQYF. Written as DNA, the CDR3 is TGTGCCAGCAGCATGGAGGAGACCCAGTACTTC. The genes are TRBV11-2 and TRBJ2-5, with D hard to call. Trimming shortened V by 5 bases and J by 5 bases, and 6 bases separated the two germline ends. This CDR3 has 11 amino acids. Germline-derived CDR1 and CDR2 are SGHAT and FQNNGV.

In this sample, this clone turned up once. The chain uses TRBV9 and TRBJ1-1; D call uncertain. In germline, CDR1 is SGDLS, CDR2 YYNGEE. The CDR3 is 14 amino acids. The V end lost 0 bases, the J end lost 0 bases, and 6 bases lay between the germline ends. CDR3 in amino acids: CASSVGQMNTEAFF. DNA of the CDR3: TGTGCCAGCAGCGTAGGGCAGATGAACACTGAAGCTTTCTTT.

This chain uses TRBV6-1 with TRBJ2-2; TRBD1 matches at 11 bases. Per the germline V gene, CDR1 is MNHNS and CDR2 is SASEGT. Unmatched junction bases numbered 4, after V lost 2 bases and J lost 5 bases. The CDR3 loop spans 16 amino acids. The CDR3 loop is CASSEHGTGGTGELFF. The CDR3 coding sequence is TGTGCCAGCAGTGAACATGGGACAGGGGGAACCGGGGAGCTGTTTTTT.

The chain is built from TRBV7-2 and TRBJ1-5; D remains ambiguous. V was clipped by 4 bases and J by 6 bases, with 13 bases between them. Germline V gene data show CDR1 as SGHTA and CDR2 as FQGNSA. The CDR3 loop spans 14 amino acids. The CDR3 loop is CASSSTVSGQPQHF. The CDR3 nucleotides read TGTGCCAGCAGCTCAACTGTATCGGGTCAGCCCCAGCATTTT.

The DNA of the CDR3 is TGTGCCAGCAGCTCGACAAGGTCTGGCACAGATACGCAGTATTTT. It encodes CASSSTRSGTDTQYF. The chain couples TRBV9 to TRBJ2-3; D is unclear. There are 15 residues in the CDR3. Germline V gene data show CDR1 as SGDLS and CDR2 as YYNGEE. Trimming shortened V by 4 bases and J by 1 base, and 13 bases separated the two germline ends.

The rearrangement uses TRBV5-1 and TRBJ1-2; 7 nucleotides line up with TRBD1. Germline values: CDR1 SGHRS, CDR2 YFSETQ. V gave up 3 bases and J gave up 5 bases; unmatched junction bases: 1. The CDR3 loop spans 12 amino acids. The CDR3 DNA sequence: TGCGCCAGCAGCTGGGGACAGTATGGCTACACCTTC. Translation: CASSWGQYGYTF.

This chain links TRBV5-5 with TRBJ1-6, with 9 bases fitting TRBD1. J was trimmed by 10 bases and V by 3 bases; bases with no gene match: 8. The germline CDR1 and CDR2 sequences are SGHKS and YYEKEE (reference sequence). CDR3 size: 15 residues. The CDR3, as DNA: TGTGCCAGCAGCTCCCCTACAGGGGGCGGCTCACCCCTCCACTTT. It yields the protein CASSSPTGGGSPLHF.

The sample holds a few counts of this clone. This chain connects TRBV19 to TRBJ2-7, with TRBD2 matching over 13 bases. The V gene's germline CDR1 is LNHDA and CDR2 SQIVND (reference sequence). The trim removed 8 bases at V and 1 base at J, leaving 8 bases unmatched. The CDR3 consists of 16 residues. The CDR3, as DNA: TGTGCCAGTGGAACTAGCGGGAGGGCCGAATCCTACGAGCAGTACTTC. Translation gives CASGTSGRAESYEQYF.

The CDR3 here is CASSPREGPGDEQFF. The CDR3 DNA is TGTGCCAGCAGCCCCCGGGAGGGCCCCGGCGATGAGCAGTTCTTC. The rearrangement joins TRBV7-6 to TRBJ2-1, with 8 positions matching TRBD2. The ends lost 5 bases at V and 8 bases at J; junction bases unmatched: 11. The V gene's germline CDR1 is SGHVS and CDR2 FNYEAQ. This CDR3 has 15 amino acids.

The rearrangement links TRBV6-5 to TRBJ2-1, with D perhaps TRBD2 (5 bases). Germline V gene data show CDR1 as MNHEY and CDR2 as SVGAGI. V was clipped by 6 bases and J by 4 bases, with 13 bases between them. This CDR3 is 14 amino acids long. The CDR3 DNA follows: TGTGCCAGCAGGCTTATCGGGATTTACAATGAGCAGTTCTTC. Amino acid sequence: CASRLIGIYNEQFF.

V gene TRBV3-1 (or the pseudogene TRBV3-2) combines with J gene TRBJ1-1, with D tentatively TRBD1 (6 bases). The germline CDR1 and CDR2 sequences are LGHDT and YNNKEL (reference sequence). CDR3 length: 16 amino acids. With 7 bases removed from V and 1 base from J, the gap between germline ends came to 19 bases. For the CDR3, the DNA is TGTGCCAGCACCTCCAGGGGCCACGCATCGAACACTGAAGCTTTCTTT. Its protein is CASTSRGHASNTEAFF.

The chain has TRBV19 and TRBJ2-3, with 12 bases that match TRBD2. Germline CDR1 reads LNHDA; CDR2 reads SQIVND (reference sequence). The V and J ends lost 6 bases and 3 bases, in that order; junction bases with no gene match: 4. CDR3 length: 15 residues. Written as DNA, the CDR3 is TGTGCCAGTAGGCTGACTAGCGGGAGAACAGATACGCAGTATTTT. As protein: CASRLTSGRTDTQYF.

This clone showed up just once. In nucleotides, the CDR3 is TGTGCCAGCAGTGAAACCAAACAGGGTAACGGGGAGCTGTTTTTT. Protein sequence: CASSETKQGNGELFF. The chain has TRBV2 and TRBJ2-2; D possibly corresponds to TRBD1 (6 bases). Per the germline V gene, CDR1 is SNHLY and CDR2 is FYNNEI. There are 15 residues in the CDR3. Trimming left V 2 bases short and J 7 bases short, with 14 bases between.

V and J are TRBV6-5 and TRBJ2-1, with a possible D match to TRBD1 (6 bases). Per the germline V gene, CDR1 is MNHEY and CDR2 is SVGAGI. V lost 3 bases and J 4 bases, leaving 16 bases between the germline ends. CDR3 length: 16 residues. The CDR3 DNA reads TGTGCCAGCAGTTATTCCCAGGGGCACTCTTACAATGAGCAGTTCTTC. This sequence encodes CASSYSQGHSYNEQFF.

This clone was recorded at least ten times. The V call is TRBV6-5, the J call TRBJ1-5; 8 nucleotides agree with TRBD1. The CDR3 extends over 14 amino acids. The V gene's germline CDR1 is MNHEY and CDR2 SVGAGI. The J segment lost 2 bases and the V segment lost 6 bases, leaving 3 bases of the junction unmatched. CDR3 in amino acids: CASRRTGRNQPQHF. CDR3 nucleotide sequence: TGTGCCAGCAGGAGGACAGGGCGCAATCAGCCCCAGCATTTT.

The chain combines TRBV28 with TRBJ2-7; D not certain. CDR3 size: 14 residues. Germline V gene lookup returns CDR1 MDHEN and CDR2 SYDVKM. Between the trimmed V and J ends, which lost 5 bases and 4 bases, there was a span of 15 bases. In nucleotides, the CDR3 is TGTGCCAGCAGTCCGGTGGGCCAAAATTACGAGCAGTACTTC. Protein: CASSPVGQNYEQYF.

V and J are TRBV6-6 and TRBJ1-3, with 9 nucleotides matching TRBD1. The V and J ends lost 6 bases and 0 bases, in that order; junction bases with no gene match: 6. There are 16 residues in the CDR3. Germline CDR1 is MNHNY and CDR2 is SVGAGI (reference sequence). DNA for the CDR3: TGTGCCAGCAGCCAACAGGGGGCGAGCTCTGGAAACACCATATATTTT. This sequence encodes CASSQQGASSGNTIYF.

J is TRBJ2-2 and V is TRBV11-3; D not resolved. The CDR3 has 17 residues. The germline gives CDR1 SGHNT, CDR2 YENEEA. V lost 2 bases to trimming and J lost 0 bases, with 13 bases between them. CDR3 nucleotide sequence: TGTGCCAGCAGCTTAAGACACTCTACGACGAACACCGGGGAGCTGTTTTTT. This translates into CASSLRHSTTNTGELFF.

The chain employs TRBV19 and TRBJ1-1; D unclear. CDR1 and CDR2 from the germline V gene are LNHDA and SQIVND (reference sequence). This CDR3 comprises 12 residues. Trimming removed 3 bases from V and 1 base from J, with 3 bases in between. The CDR3 sequence is CASSIGNTEAFF. In DNA, the CDR3 is TGTGCCAGTAGTATCGGGAACACTGAAGCTTTCTTT.

This clone was found once. J is TRBJ2-3 and V is TRBV15; 9 bases fit TRBD2. The CDR3 runs to 16 residues. Germline V gene lookup returns CDR1 LNHNV and CDR2 YYDKDF (reference sequence). Trimming cost V 0 bases and J 3 bases; bases outside gene matches: 4. The chain's CDR3 is CATSRDKAGGTDTQYF. The CDR3 coding sequence is TGTGCCACCAGCAGAGATAAAGCGGGAGGTACAGATACGCAGTATTTT.

As for this clone: Additional DNA sequences in this sample encode the identical CDR3. The chain employs TRBV7-9 and TRBJ1-2; a weak D match, TRBD1 (5 bases). V dropped 1 base and J dropped 2 bases, with 8 bases sitting between them. Germline V gene lookup returns CDR1 SEHNR and CDR2 FQNEAQ (reference sequence). CDR3 length equals 14 residues. This CDR3 reads CASSLGTGNYGYTF. As DNA, the CDR3 is TGTGCCAGCAGCTTAGGAACAGGCAACTATGGCTACACCTTC.

This clone was detected only a few times. The chain links TRBV5-1 to TRBJ2-5; possibly TRBD2 for D (6 bases). V lost 0 bases and J lost 5, with 17 bases in between. Germline values: CDR1 SGHRS, CDR2 YFSETQ. The CDR3 runs to 16 residues. This CDR3 reads CASSLVPGLAGETQYF. The CDR3 bases are TGCGCCAGCAGCTTGGTTCCGGGTCTCGCGGGGGAGACCCAGTACTTC.